Listed below are T cell receptor beta chains from one sample, sequenced in a study of patients and donors after allogeneic stem cell transplantation. TCRdb re-derived calls from the RT-PCR reads in MiXCR, one entry per CDR3 protein. The profile covers about 88,000 distinct CDR3 sequences, with about 48% appearing a single time and roughly three fifths taken by the ten largest. The sample comprised blood, either unsorted or a sorted T cell fraction (not recorded which). Source of these receptors: a human donor who was either an allogeneic HSCT recipient or a stem cell or donor lymphocyte infusion donor (not recorded which). It is not recorded whose cells these are; they may come from a transplant donor. Both conserved end residues are part of each CDR3. A D gene is named only where the DNA matches it firmly. A clone size is listed for some rows: how often the clone was seen (once, few, many), or a class if it is expanded.

cdr3_aa: CASSQDYGLSYGYTF
cdr3_nt: TGTGCCAGCAGCCAAGATTACGGCTTGAGCTATGGCTACACCTTC
j_call: TRBJ1-2
clone_size: -
v_call: TRBV4-2
d_call: -

cdr3_aa: CASSPPAGAYEQYF
cdr3_nt: TGTGCCAGCAGTCCCCCAGCGGGAGCCTACGAGCAGTACTTC
j_call: TRBJ2-7
clone_size: -
v_call: TRBV28
d_call: TRBD2

cdr3_aa: CSVWTGLVGYTF
cdr3_nt: TGCAGCGTTTGGACCGGACTGGTGGGCTACACCTTC
j_call: TRBJ1-2
clone_size: few
v_call: TRBV29-1
d_call: -

cdr3_aa: CASTTGGQTKAFF
cdr3_nt: TGCGCCAGCACCACGGGGGGACAGACGAAAGCTTTCTTT
j_call: TRBJ1-1
clone_size: -
v_call: TRBV4-1
d_call: TRBD1

cdr3_aa: CASSQEGSPFSGNTIYF
cdr3_nt: TGTGCCAGCAGCCAAGAAGGCAGCCCCTTCTCTGGAAACACCATATATTTT
j_call: TRBJ1-3
clone_size: -
v_call: TRBV3-1
d_call: -

cdr3_aa: CASSIKREWYEQYF
cdr3_nt: TGCGCCAGCAGCATTAAGCGGGAGTGGTACGAGCAGTACTTC
j_call: TRBJ2-7
clone_size: -
v_call: TRBV5-1
d_call: TRBD2

cdr3_aa: CASSVVGQGKDEQFF
cdr3_nt: TGTGCCAGCAGCGTAGTGGGACAGGGGAAAGATGAGCAGTTCTTC
j_call: TRBJ2-1
clone_size: -
v_call: TRBV9
d_call: TRBD1

cdr3_aa: CASSSNRGQGAMSPNYGYTF
cdr3_nt: TGTGCCAGCAGTTCAAACCGCGGACAGGGGGCGATGTCTCCTAACTATGGCTACACCTTC
j_call: TRBJ1-2
clone_size: once
v_call: TRBV6-2/TRBV6-3
d_call: TRBD1

cdr3_aa: CASRGTSNPDTQYF
cdr3_nt: TGTGCCAGCAGGGGGACTAGCAATCCAGATACGCAGTATTTT
j_call: TRBJ2-3
clone_size: few
v_call: TRBV9
d_call: TRBD2

cdr3_aa: CASSYSTVSGSDTQYF
cdr3_nt: TGTGCCAGCAGTTACTCGACGGTTTCGGGCTCAGATACGCAGTATTTT
j_call: TRBJ2-3
clone_size: -
v_call: TRBV6-2/TRBV6-3
d_call: -

cdr3_aa: CASRSYGGPGGYTF
cdr3_nt: TGTGCCAGCAGGTCCTATGGGGGTCCCGGCGGCTACACCTTC
j_call: TRBJ1-2
clone_size: few
v_call: TRBV6-5
d_call: -

cdr3_aa: CASSFTTGGVVDEQYF
cdr3_nt: TGTGCCAGCAGTTTTACAACAGGGGGTGTTGTCGACGAGCAGTACTTC
j_call: TRBJ2-7
clone_size: -
v_call: TRBV27
d_call: TRBD1

cdr3_aa: CASTELRQVPSSGANVLTF
cdr3_nt: TGTGCCAGCACCGAACTAAGACAGGTCCCGAGCTCTGGGGCCAACGTCCTGACTTTC
j_call: TRBJ2-6
clone_size: -
v_call: TRBV6-2/TRBV6-3
d_call: -

cdr3_aa: CASSRGGGGTEAFF
cdr3_nt: TGTGCCAGCAGCCGAGGCGGGGGGGGCACTGAAGCTTTCTTT
j_call: TRBJ1-1
clone_size: few
v_call: TRBV7-8
d_call: -

cdr3_aa: CASSLGGRYGNTIYF
cdr3_nt: TGTGCCAGCAGTTTAGGGGGGCGTTATGGAAACACCATATATTTT
j_call: TRBJ1-3
clone_size: -
v_call: TRBV12-3/TRBV12-4
d_call: -

cdr3_aa: CASHGSNQPQHF
cdr3_nt: TGTGCCAGCCACGGTAGCAATCAGCCCCAGCATTTT
j_call: TRBJ1-5
clone_size: -
v_call: TRBV28
d_call: -

cdr3_aa: CASSLGTLIYGYTF
cdr3_nt: TGTGCCAGCAGCTTAGGGACCTTGATTTATGGCTACACCTTC
j_call: TRBJ1-2
clone_size: few
v_call: TRBV11-2
d_call: -

cdr3_aa: CASSPNYGQPQHF
cdr3_nt: TGCGCCAGCAGCCCCAATTATGGCCAGCCCCAGCATTTT
j_call: TRBJ1-5
clone_size: -
v_call: TRBV4-3
d_call: -

cdr3_aa: CATSRLGRENTEAFF
cdr3_nt: TGTGCCACCAGCAGGCTAGGACGGGAGAACACTGAAGCTTTCTTT
j_call: TRBJ1-1
clone_size: few
v_call: TRBV15
d_call: -

cdr3_aa: CASSPADGYYEQYF
cdr3_nt: TGTGCCAGCAGTCCCGCGGACGGATACTACGAGCAGTACTTC
j_call: TRBJ2-7
clone_size: -
v_call: TRBV12-3/TRBV12-4
d_call: -